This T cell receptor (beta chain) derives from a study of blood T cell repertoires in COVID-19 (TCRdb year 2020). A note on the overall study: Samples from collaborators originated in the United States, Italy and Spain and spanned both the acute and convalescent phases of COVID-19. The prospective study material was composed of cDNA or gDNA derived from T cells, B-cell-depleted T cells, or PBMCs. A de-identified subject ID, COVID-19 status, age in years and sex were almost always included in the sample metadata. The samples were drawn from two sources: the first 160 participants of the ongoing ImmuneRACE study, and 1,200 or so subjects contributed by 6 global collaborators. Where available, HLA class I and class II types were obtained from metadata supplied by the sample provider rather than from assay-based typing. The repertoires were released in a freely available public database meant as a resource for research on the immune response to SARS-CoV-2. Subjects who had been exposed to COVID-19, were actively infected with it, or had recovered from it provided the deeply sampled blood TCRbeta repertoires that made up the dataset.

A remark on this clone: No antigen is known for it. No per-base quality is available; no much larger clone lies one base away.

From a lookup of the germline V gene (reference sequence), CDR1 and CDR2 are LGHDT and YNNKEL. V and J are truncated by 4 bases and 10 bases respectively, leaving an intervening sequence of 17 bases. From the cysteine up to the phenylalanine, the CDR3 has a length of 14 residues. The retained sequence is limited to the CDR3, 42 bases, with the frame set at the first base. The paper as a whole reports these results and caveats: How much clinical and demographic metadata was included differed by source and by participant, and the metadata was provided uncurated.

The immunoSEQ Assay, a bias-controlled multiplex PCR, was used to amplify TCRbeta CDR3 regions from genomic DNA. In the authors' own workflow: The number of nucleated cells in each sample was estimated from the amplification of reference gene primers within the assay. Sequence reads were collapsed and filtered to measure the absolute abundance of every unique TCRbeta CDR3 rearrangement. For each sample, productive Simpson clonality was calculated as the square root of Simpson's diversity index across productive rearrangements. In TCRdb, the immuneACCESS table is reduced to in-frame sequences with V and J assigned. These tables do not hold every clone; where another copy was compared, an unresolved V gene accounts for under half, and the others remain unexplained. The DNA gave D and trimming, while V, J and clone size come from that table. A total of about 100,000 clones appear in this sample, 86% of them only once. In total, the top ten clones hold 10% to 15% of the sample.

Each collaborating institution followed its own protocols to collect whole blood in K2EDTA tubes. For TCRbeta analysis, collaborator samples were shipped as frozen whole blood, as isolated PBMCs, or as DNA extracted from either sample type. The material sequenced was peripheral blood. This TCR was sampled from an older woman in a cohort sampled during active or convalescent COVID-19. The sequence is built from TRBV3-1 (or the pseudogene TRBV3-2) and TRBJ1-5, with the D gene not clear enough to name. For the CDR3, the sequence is CASSPRRGVLPQHF. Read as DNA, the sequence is TGTGCCAGCAGCCCCCGGCGGGGAGTGTTACCCCAGCATTTT.